These T cell receptor beta chains were read from a single sample in a study of T cell repertoires in cytomegalovirus infection. TCRdb passed the reads through MiXCR, listing each CDR3 protein once. The table includes roughly 700,000 distinct CDR3 sequences, roughly a third detected once. The antigens for these receptors are not known. The sample here was cultured PBMCs, taken from culture after CMV antigen stimulation. The receptor source for this set is a human donor in good health (CMV status not recorded). Some clones in this sample may be carry-over from other donors' samples. CDR3s include the opening cysteine and the closing phenylalanine or tryptophan. The order of the fields is CDR3 protein, CDR3 DNA, J gene, D gene, clone size, V gene. A D gene is named only where the DNA matches it firmly. Only part of the rows carry a size: once, few, many, or a class if the clone is expanded.

CDR3 protein: CASSVGRANEQFF
CDR3 DNA: TGTGCCAGCAGTGTCGGTAGGGCGAATGAGCAGTTCTTC
J gene: TRBJ2-1
D gene: -
clone size: -
V gene: TRBV27

CDR3 protein: CASGAGMNTEAFF
CDR3 DNA: TGTGCCAGCGGGGCCGGCATGAACACTGAAGCTTTCTTT
J gene: TRBJ1-1
D gene: -
clone size: -
V gene: TRBV28

CDR3 protein: CSARVAGVYEQYF
CDR3 DNA: TGCAGTGCTAGAGTGGCAGGGGTATACGAGCAGTACTTC
J gene: TRBJ2-7
D gene: -
clone size: -
V gene: TRBV20-1

CDR3 protein: CASSLESRQPQHF
CDR3 DNA: TGTGCCAGCAGCTTAGAGAGTAGACAGCCCCAGCATTTT
J gene: TRBJ1-5
D gene: -
clone size: few
V gene: TRBV7-2

CDR3 protein: CASGRDRGLLETQYF
CDR3 DNA: TGTGCCAGCGGAAGGGACAGGGGGCTGTTGGAGACCCAGTACTTC
J gene: TRBJ2-5
D gene: TRBD1
clone size: few
V gene: TRBV2

CDR3 protein: CASSRLAGGPGNEQFF
CDR3 DNA: TGTGCCAGCTCTCGTTTAGCGGGAGGGCCCGGGAATGAGCAGTTCTTC
J gene: TRBJ2-1
D gene: TRBD2
clone size: few
V gene: TRBV18

CDR3 protein: CASSMYPGIYNEQFF
CDR3 DNA: TGTGCCAGCAGCATGTACCCAGGGATTTACAATGAGCAGTTCTTC
J gene: TRBJ2-1
D gene: -
clone size: many
V gene: TRBV7-2

CDR3 protein: CASTPGGTYNSPLHF
CDR3 DNA: TGTGCCAGCACCCCCGGGGGTACTTATAATTCACCCCTCCACTTT
J gene: TRBJ1-6
D gene: -
clone size: few
V gene: TRBV7-2

CDR3 protein: CASSWMISYEQYF
CDR3 DNA: TGTGCCAGCAGCTGGATGATCTCCTACGAGCAGTACTTC
J gene: TRBJ2-7
D gene: -
clone size: few
V gene: TRBV6-1

CDR3 protein: CASETSGQPQHF
CDR3 DNA: TGTGCCAGCGAGACGTCGGGTCAGCCCCAGCATTTT
J gene: TRBJ1-5
D gene: -
clone size: few
V gene: TRBV12-3/TRBV12-4

CDR3 protein: CASLRRLVSPYSYEQYF
CDR3 DNA: TGTGCCAGCCTTCGAAGACTAGTGTCCCCTTATTCCTACGAGCAGTACTTC
J gene: TRBJ2-7
D gene: -
clone size: once
V gene: TRBV2

CDR3 protein: CAISPRADVDEKLFF
CDR3 DNA: TGTGCCATCAGCCCGAGGGCAGACGTGGATGAAAAACTGTTTTTT
J gene: TRBJ1-4
D gene: -
clone size: few
V gene: TRBV10-3

CDR3 protein: CSAPRRPYEQYF
CDR3 DNA: TGCAGTGCTCCCCGACGGCCCTACGAGCAGTACTTC
J gene: TRBJ2-7
D gene: -
clone size: few
V gene: TRBV20-1

CDR3 protein: CASSPRRGPFTGELFF
CDR3 DNA: TGTGCCAGCAGCCCCCGGCGTGGGCCCTTCACCGGGGAGCTGTTTTTT
J gene: TRBJ2-2
D gene: -
clone size: -
V gene: TRBV7-9

CDR3 protein: CASSWHPTADEQFF
CDR3 DNA: TGTGCCAGCAGTTGGCATCCCACCGCGGATGAGCAGTTCTTC
J gene: TRBJ2-1
D gene: -
clone size: -
V gene: TRBV12-3/TRBV12-4

CDR3 protein: CASSLRWTGELFF
CDR3 DNA: TGTGCCAGCAGCTTAAGGTGGACCGGGGAGCTGTTTTTT
J gene: TRBJ2-2
D gene: -
clone size: many
V gene: TRBV7-2

CDR3 protein: CASSLGGESSYGYTF
CDR3 DNA: TGTGCCAGCAGCTTAGGGGGGGAATCCAGCTATGGCTACACCTTC
J gene: TRBJ1-2
D gene: -
clone size: many
V gene: TRBV7-2

CDR3 protein: CASSLEAGPLKQYF
CDR3 DNA: TGTGCCAGCAGCTTAGAAGCGGGGCCCCTGAAGCAGTACTTC
J gene: TRBJ2-7
D gene: TRBD2
clone size: few
V gene: TRBV7-9

CDR3 protein: CASSQNRDAKSYNEQFF
CDR3 DNA: TGTGCCAGCAGCCAGAACCGGGACGCCAAATCCTACAATGAGCAGTTCTTC
J gene: TRBJ2-1
D gene: -
clone size: -
V gene: TRBV7-4